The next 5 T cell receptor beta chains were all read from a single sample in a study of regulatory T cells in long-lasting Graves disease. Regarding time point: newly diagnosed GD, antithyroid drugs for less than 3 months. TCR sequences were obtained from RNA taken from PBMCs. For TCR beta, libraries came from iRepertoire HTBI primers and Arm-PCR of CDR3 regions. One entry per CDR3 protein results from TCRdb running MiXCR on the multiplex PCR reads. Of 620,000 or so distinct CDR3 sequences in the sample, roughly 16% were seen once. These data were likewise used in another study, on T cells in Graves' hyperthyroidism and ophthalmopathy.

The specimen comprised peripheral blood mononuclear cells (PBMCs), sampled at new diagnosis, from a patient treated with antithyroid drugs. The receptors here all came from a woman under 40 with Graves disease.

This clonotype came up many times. The CDR3 loop reads CSVCGGGDRVPYEQYF. The CDR3 nucleotides read TGCAGCGTTTGTGGCGGGGGGGACAGGGTACCTTACGAGCAGTACTTC. This chain uses TRBV29-1 with TRBJ2-7; either TRBD1 or TRBD2 may fit D (9 bases each). V lost 5 bases and J lost 4, with 24 bases in between. Germline loops: CDR1 SQVTM, CDR2 ANQGSEA. The CDR3 totals 16 residues.

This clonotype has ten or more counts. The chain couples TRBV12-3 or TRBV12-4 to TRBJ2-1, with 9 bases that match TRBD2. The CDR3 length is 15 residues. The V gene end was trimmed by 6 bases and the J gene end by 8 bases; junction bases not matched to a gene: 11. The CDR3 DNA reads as TGTGCCAGCAGATTGGGACTAGCCATCTCCCATGAGCAGTTCTTC. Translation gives CASRLGLAISHEQFF.

The CDR3 sequence: CASSSLRLAHEQYF. For the CDR3, the DNA is TGTGCCAGCAGCTCCCTGCGCCTGGCCCACGAGCAGTACTTC. The chain has TRBV11-2 and TRBJ2-7; no clear D gene. The germline CDR1 and CDR2 sequences are SGHAT and FQNNGV. The CDR3 has 14 amino acids. V lost 4 bases and J 5 bases, leaving 15 bases between the germline ends.

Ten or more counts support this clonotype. CDR3 residues: CASSANAGGEQYF. The DNA of the CDR3 is TGTGCCAGCAGCGCGAACGCAGGGGGCGAGCAGTACTTC. The gene calls are TRBV9 and TRBJ2-7; TRBD1 agrees at 7 bases. The CDR3 consists of 13 residues. Germline assignment: CDR1 SGDLS and CDR2 YYNGEE. With V trimmed by 3 bases and J by 6 bases, 6 bases remained unmatched. The entire variable domain, with the rest obtained from reference TRBV9 and TRBJ2-7, is as follows: DSGVTQTPKHLITATGQRVTLRCSPRSGDLSVYWYQQSLDQGLQFLIQYYNGEERAKGNILERFSAQQFPDLHSELNLSSLELGDSALYFCASSANAGGEQYFGPGTRLTVT.

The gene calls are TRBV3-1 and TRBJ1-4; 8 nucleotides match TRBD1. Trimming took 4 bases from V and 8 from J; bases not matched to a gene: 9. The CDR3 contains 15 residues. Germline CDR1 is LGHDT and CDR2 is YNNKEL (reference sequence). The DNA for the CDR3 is TGTGCCAGCAGCCCCTCGACAGGGGCGCGGGAAAAACTGTTTTTT. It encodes CASSPSTGAREKLFF. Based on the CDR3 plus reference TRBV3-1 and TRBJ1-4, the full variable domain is DTAVSQTPKYLVTQMGNDKSIKCEQNLGHDTMYWYKQDSKKFLKIMFSYNNKELIINETVPNRFSPKSPDKAHLNLHINSLELGDSAVYFCASSPSTGAREKLFFGSGTQLSVL.